The 32 T cell receptor beta chains below were found in one sample sequenced in a study of response to subunit inactivated influenza vaccine. TCRdb ran MiXCR on the RT-PCR reads and lists one entry per CDR3 protein. The table lists fewer than 350,000 distinct CDR3 sequences, 21% of them singletons. Sequenced material: PBMCs from blood, taken about 20 months after vaccination. The receptor source for this set is a man in his fifties or sixties who received an inactivated influenza vaccine.

V is TRBV6-1 and J is TRBJ1-4; tentative D call: TRBD1 (6 bases). The CDR3 runs 15 residues. V dropped 5 bases and J dropped 2 bases, with 12 bases sitting between them. Germline V lookup: CDR1 MNHNS, CDR2 SASEGT. CDR3 sequence (DNA): TGTGCCAGCAGTCCACAGGGATCGACTAATGAAAAACTGTTTTTT. It codes for CASSPQGSTNEKLFF.

J is TRBJ2-1 and V is TRBV7-9; 7 bases fit TRBD2. The CDR3 sequence is 15 residues long. Germline V gene sequence: CDR1 SEHNR, CDR2 FQNEAQ (reference sequence). J lost 5 bases, V lost 0 bases, and 4 bases had no gene match. This CDR3 reads CASSLAGGPDNEQFF. CDR3 in DNA: TGTGCCAGCAGCTTAGCGGGAGGGCCGGACAATGAGCAGTTCTTC.

This clonotype was counted at least ten times. V is TRBV6-2 or TRBV6-3 and J is TRBJ1-1; D unresolved. The V and J ends lost 7 bases and 5 bases respectively, with 11 bases between them. In germline, CDR1 is MNHEY, CDR2 SVGEGT. The CDR3 contains 12 residues. The CDR3 sequence is CASTFGRTEAFF. Written as DNA, the CDR3 is TGTGCCAGCACTTTCGGGCGTACTGAAGCTTTCTTT.

The table lists this clonotype with a few counts. The chain uses TRBV7-6 and TRBJ2-3; D call uncertain. The CDR3 extends over 13 amino acids. Germline V gene sequence: CDR1 SGHVS, CDR2 FNYEAQ. Trimming cost V 4 bases and J 3 bases, with 8 bases left between them. CDR3 sequence (DNA): TGTGCCAGCAGCTCCGGTGGTACAGATACGCAGTATTTT. Amino acids: CASSSGGTDTQYF.

This clonotype was found many times. The chain carries TRBV4-2 and TRBJ1-4; no firm D call. Trimming took 2 bases from V and 0 from J, leaving 7 bases between them. CDR1 and CDR2 (germline): LGHNA, YNFKEQ. The CDR3 consists of 15 residues. The CDR3 nucleotides read TGTGCCAGCAGCCAACCCGGGACAACTAATGAAAAACTGTTTTTT. This gives the protein CASSQPGTTNEKLFF.

The gene calls are TRBV28 and TRBJ2-7; perhaps TRBD1 as D (6 bases). The germline V and J ends were trimmed by 2 bases and 5 bases, with 13 bases remaining between them. Germline CDR1 reads MDHEN; CDR2 reads SYDVKM. The CDR3 loop spans 14 amino acids. The CDR3 reads CASSLLAGVNEQYF. CDR3 nucleotides: TGTGCCAGCAGTTTACTTGCAGGGGTCAACGAGCAGTACTTC.

This clonotype has a count of ten or more. The chain's CDR3 is CASSPRGEINTEAFF. CDR3 coding DNA: TGTGCCAGCTCACCCCGTGGAGAGATAAACACTGAAGCTTTCTTT. The gene calls are TRBV18 and TRBJ1-1; D remains ambiguous. V lost 3 bases and J lost 2, with 13 bases in between. The CDR3 contains 15 residues. Germline CDR1 KGHSH, CDR2 LQKENI.

This clonotype was found a few times. This chain joins TRBV6-5 and TRBJ2-7; 9 positions match TRBD2. The CDR3 totals 16 residues. The V segment lost 0 bases and the J segment 3 bases; nucleotides outside the gene matches: 6. Per germline, CDR1 MNHEY and CDR2 SVGAGI. The CDR3 is CASSYSKASGDYEQYF. DNA for the CDR3: TGTGCCAGCAGTTACTCGAAAGCTAGCGGGGACTACGAGCAGTACTTC.

Note on this clonotype: This could be a read error, since a much larger clone is one nucleotide away. It is likely a read error, because the conserved phenylalanine at the end of the CDR3 is missing. This chain links TRBV15 with TRBJ1-1, with 9 bases identical to TRBD1. The CDR3 length is 15 residues. Germline lookup yields CDR1 LNHNV and CDR2 YYDKDF (reference sequence). V lost 3 bases to trimming and J lost 2 bases; unmatched junction nucleotides: 4. Written as DNA, the CDR3 is TGTGCCACCAGCAGTGGACAGGGGCTAAACACTGAAGCTTTCTGT. Protein product: CATSSGQGLNTEAFC.

In this sample, this clonotype turned up many times. The chain employs TRBV7-9 and TRBJ1-1; D is undetermined. Per germline, CDR1 SEHNR and CDR2 FQNEAQ (reference sequence). The germline V and J ends were trimmed by 6 bases and 3 bases, with 14 bases remaining between them. The CDR3 is 14 amino acids. CDR3 protein: CASRDGGFDTEAFF. The CDR3 DNA sequence: TGTGCCAGCAGAGACGGCGGTTTTGACACTGAAGCTTTCTTT. The entire variable domain, with the rest obtained from reference TRBV7-9 and TRBJ1-1, is as follows: DTGVSQNPRHKITKRGQNVTFRCDPISEHNRLYWYRQTLGQGPEFLTYFQNEAQLEKSRLLSDRFSAERPKGSFSTLEIQRTEQGDSAMYLCASRDGGFDTEAFFGQGTRLTVV.

This clonotype was observed a handful of times. The chain couples TRBV6-4 to TRBJ1-2; 7 bases are shared with TRBD1. V shed 6 bases, J shed 1 base, and the junction held 8 bases outside the gene matches. This CDR3 region has 15 residues. Germline CDR1 and CDR2: MRHNA and SNTAGT. In DNA form, the CDR3 reads TGTGCCAGCAGAGACCGGGACAGCCTTAACTATGGCTACACCTTC. Its protein is CASRDRDSLNYGYTF.

The gene calls are TRBV6-5 and TRBJ2-2; D remains ambiguous. The V gene lost 2 bases and the J gene lost 5 bases, with 9 bases spanning the gap. The CDR3 runs to 14 residues. The germline V gene encodes CDR1 MNHEY and CDR2 SVGAGI. CDR3 region: CASSYHAPTGELFF. The DNA of the CDR3 is TGTGCCAGCAGTTACCATGCCCCGACCGGGGAGCTGTTTTTT.

In its sample, this clonotype was seen a few times. The genes are TRBV9 and TRBJ2-2; 9 nucleotides align to TRBD1. V was pared by 4 bases and J by 7 bases, with 11 bases of the junction left unmatched. CDR1 SGDLS and CDR2 YYNGEE come from the germline V gene. The CDR3 is made up of 16 amino acids. The CDR3 coding sequence is TGTGCCAGCAGCCCCTTGGGGACAGGGTGGATCGGGGAGCTGTTTTTT. As protein: CASSPLGTGWIGELFF. Full variable domain (outside the CDR3, taken from reference TRBV9 and TRBJ2-2): DSGVTQTPKHLITATGQRVTLRCSPRSGDLSVYWYQQSLDQGLQFLIQYYNGEERAKGNILERFSAQQFPDLHSELNLSSLELGDSALYFCASSPLGTGWIGELFFGEGSRLTVL.

The rearrangement links TRBV5-1 to TRBJ1-1; no reliable D call. Trimming left V 5 bases short and J 7 bases short, with 9 bases between. Germline loops: CDR1 SGHRS, CDR2 YFSETQ. The CDR3 spans 11 residues. The CDR3 DNA is TGCGCCAGCAGGCTTGAGGATGAAGCTTTCTTT. Protein sequence: CASRLEDEAFF.

This clonotype occurred a few times. The rearrangement links TRBV2 to TRBJ2-4; tentatively, D is TRBD1 (6 bases). This CDR3 has 15 residues. V shed 6 bases and J shed 8 bases, with 20 bases lying between them. Germline V CDR1 and CDR2: SNHLY, FYNNEI. The CDR3, as DNA: TGTGCCAGCAGCGACCTACAGGGTTCGTTACACATTCAGTACTTC. Its translation is CASSDLQGSLHIQYF.

This clonotype was seen ten or more times. The genes are TRBV20-1 and TRBJ1-3, with D unclear. The germline CDR1 and CDR2 sequences are DFQATT and SNEGSKA (reference sequence). Trimming shortened V by 4 bases and J by 0 bases, and 7 bases separated the two germline ends. This CDR3 has 13 residues. The CDR3 region has the DNA TGCAGTGCTACCCCGGACTCTGGAAACACCATATATTTT. This encodes CSATPDSGNTIYF.

This chain joins TRBV7-9 and TRBJ2-3, with TRBD2 as a possible D gene (7 bases). The CDR3 loop spans 14 amino acids. The V gene lost 3 bases and the J gene lost 2 bases, with 9 bases spanning the gap. Germline CDR1 and CDR2: SEHNR and FQNEAQ (reference sequence). The CDR3 region is CASSFGGATDTQYF. In nucleotides, the CDR3 is TGTGCCAGCAGCTTTGGGGGGGCCACAGATACGCAGTATTTT.

The DNA of the CDR3 is TGTGCCAGCAGGGACACCGGCCTGTACACCATATATTTT. Translating gives CASRDTGLYTIYF. The chain uses TRBV6-2 or TRBV6-3 and TRBJ1-3; D is perhaps TRBD1 (5 bases). The ends were cut back, 6 bases at V and 8 bases at J, with 14 bases in the middle. CDR1 is MNHEY and CDR2 is SVGEGT in the germline V gene. This CDR3 contains 13 residues.

This clonotype was detected a few times. The gene calls are TRBV10-3 and TRBJ2-7; a possible D gene is TRBD2 (6 bases). This CDR3 has 15 residues. Trimming took 0 bases from V and 0 from J, leaving 9 bases between them. The germline V gene encodes CDR1 ENHRY and CDR2 SYGVKD. The chain's CDR3 is CAISESFGSSYEQYF. DNA of the CDR3: TGTGCCATCAGTGAGTCTTTCGGGAGCTCCTACGAGCAGTACTTC.

This clonotype was found a few times. The gene calls are TRBV4-3 and TRBJ1-5; tentatively, D is TRBD1 (5 bases). The CDR3 spans 16 residues. The germline V gene has CDR1 LGHNA and CDR2 YSLEER. The V end was cut by 1 base, the J end by 0 bases, with 10 bases between. The CDR3 bases are TGCGCCAGCAGCCAAGCGTGGGGGAATAGCAATCAGCCCCAGCATTTT. Its translation is CASSQAWGNSNQPQHF.

The chain recombines TRBV5-1 with TRBJ2-1; D possibly corresponds to TRBD1 (5 bases). V was shortened by 0 bases and J by 10 bases, with 14 bases between the two germline ends. This CDR3 region has 14 residues. Germline loops: CDR1 SGHRS, CDR2 YFSETQ. The CDR3 sequence: CASSLANQGYEQFF. The CDR3 DNA reads TGCGCCAGCAGCTTGGCCAATCAGGGATACGAGCAGTTCTTC.

This chain uses TRBV5-1 with TRBJ1-6, with a tentative D call TRBD1 (6 bases). Germline CDR1 is SGHRS and CDR2 is YFSETQ. The CDR3 sequence is 15 residues long. V shed 1 base and J shed 7 bases, with 12 bases lying between them. As DNA, the CDR3 is TGCGCCAGCAGCTTGTCCCCGGGGACAAATTCACCCCTCCACTTT. This codes for CASSLSPGTNSPLHF. The whole variable domain, remainder taken from reference TRBV5-1 and TRBJ1-6, is KAGVTQTPRYLIKTRGQQVTLSCSPISGHRSVSWYQQTPGQGLQFLFEYFSETQRNKGNFPGRFSGRQFSNSRSEMNVSTLELGDSALYLCASSLSPGTNSPLHFGNGTRLTVT.

This clonotype was detected a few times. J is TRBJ1-6 and V is TRBV30; D ambiguous. Germline V gives CDR1 GTSNPN, CDR2 SVGIG (reference sequence). This CDR3 is built from 13 residues. Trimming removed 3 bases from V and 1 base from J, with 4 bases in between. CDR3 in amino acids: CAWSPSYNSPLHF. The CDR3 DNA is TGTGCCTGGAGCCCATCCTATAATTCACCCCTCCACTTT.

The V and J genes are TRBV23-1 and TRBJ1-1; maybe TRBD1 (6 bases). TRBV23-1 is an ORF, with its function uncertain. Trimming pared 7 bases from V and 1 base from J, leaving 13 bases between. CDR3 length equals 14 residues. In nucleotides, the CDR3 is TGCGCCAGCATAAAGGGGGGATCGAACACTGAAGCTTTCTTT. Protein: CASIKGGSNTEAFF.

The V call is TRBV27, the J call TRBJ2-1, with D perhaps matching TRBD1 or TRBD2 (6 bases each). V lost 6 bases to trimming and J lost 1 base, with 19 bases between them. Per the germline V gene, CDR1 is MNHEY and CDR2 is SMNVEV (reference sequence). This CDR3 region has 17 residues. The CDR3 nucleotides are TGTGCCAGCAGGCTCTCGGGGGCCGTTCGATCCTACAATGAGCAGTTCTTC. Translated, it gives CASRLSGAVRSYNEQFF.

This clonotype was counted between two and nine times. CDR3 region: CAWSVHRDSNYGYTF. CDR3 nucleotides: TGTGCCTGGAGTGTACACCGTGATTCTAACTATGGCTACACCTTC. This chain links TRBV30 with TRBJ1-2; D is unresolved. CDR1 GTSNPN and CDR2 SVGIG come from the germline V gene (reference sequence). Trimming shortened V by 0 bases and J by 0 bases, and 11 bases separated the two germline ends. CDR3 length equals 15 residues.

This chain links TRBV10-1 with TRBJ2-7; the D is unclear. From germline, CDR1 is WNHNN and CDR2 SYGVQD (reference sequence). The CDR3 sequence is 14 residues long. The ends were cut back, 3 bases at V and 7 bases at J, with 16 bases in the middle. CDR3 DNA sequence: TGCGCCAGCAGTGATTTTGGGGAAAAATGGGAGCAGTACTTC. Translating gives CASSDFGEKWEQYF.

The CDR3 loop is CASTQFRQGATEAFF. For the CDR3, the DNA is TGTGCCAGCACCCAATTTCGTCAGGGGGCCACTGAAGCTTTCTTT. V usage is TRBV6-1 and J usage is TRBJ1-1; TRBD1 agrees at 8 bases. CDR1 and CDR2 from the germline V gene are MNHNS and SASEGT. CDR3 length: 15 residues. With V trimmed by 7 bases and J by 4 bases, 11 bases remained unmatched.

This clonotype was counted only a few times. The chain links TRBV5-4 to TRBJ1-1, with 7 bases lining up with TRBD1. With 4 bases clipped from V and 4 bases from J, the junction kept 10 bases outside the gene matches. The length of the CDR3 is 15 residues. The germline CDR1 and CDR2 sequences are SGHNT and YYREEE (reference sequence). CDR3 protein: CASSHITGVRTEAFF. The CDR3 bases are TGTGCCAGCAGCCATATAACAGGGGTGCGCACTGAAGCTTTCTTT.

There are many counts of this clonotype. The chain combines TRBV5-1 with TRBJ1-5, with 7 bases that match TRBD1. There are 15 residues in the CDR3. The V and J ends lost 1 base and 3 bases, in that order; junction bases with no gene match: 4. Germline V lookup: CDR1 SGHRS, CDR2 YFSETQ. CDR3 protein: CASSLMGQPNQPQHF. For the CDR3, the DNA is TGCGCCAGCAGCTTGATGGGACAGCCCAATCAGCCCCAGCATTTT.

This clonotype showed up many times. The chain recombines TRBV20-1 with TRBJ2-7; D is unclear. With 0 bases removed from V and 3 bases from J, the gap between germline ends came to 6 bases. The CDR3 length is 12 residues. From germline, CDR1 is DFQATT and CDR2 SNEGSKA (reference sequence). For the CDR3, the DNA is TGCAGTGCTAGAGATAACGGCTACGAGCAGTACTTC. As protein: CSARDNGYEQYF.

CDR3 in DNA: TGTGCCAGCAGCTTGGCCCCGGGACAGGGGGAAAAACTGTTTTTT. Its translation is CASSLAPGQGEKLFF. The chain has TRBV5-5 and TRBJ1-4; TRBD1 agrees at 10 bases. J was trimmed by 8 bases and V by 0 bases; bases with no gene match: 4. This CDR3 has 15 residues. CDR1 is SGHKS, CDR2 YYEKEE, per germline (reference sequence).